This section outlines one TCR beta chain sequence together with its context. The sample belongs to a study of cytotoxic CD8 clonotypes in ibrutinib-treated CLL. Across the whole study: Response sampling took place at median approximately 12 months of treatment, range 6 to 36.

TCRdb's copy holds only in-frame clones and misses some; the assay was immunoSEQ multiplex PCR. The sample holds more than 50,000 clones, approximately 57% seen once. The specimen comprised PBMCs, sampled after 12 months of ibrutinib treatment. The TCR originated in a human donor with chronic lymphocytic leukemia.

CDR3 region: CASSEGVRGHSGANVLTF. The CDR3 DNA sequence: TGTGCCAGCAGTGAAGGGGTCCGCGGCCACTCTGGGGCCAACGTCCTGACTTTC. The V gene is TRBV6-1, the J gene TRBJ2-6; D unclear. The CDR3 has 18 amino acids. V was shortened by 1 base and J by 0 bases, with 13 bases between the two germline ends. Germline V gene sequence: CDR1 MNHNS, CDR2 SASEGT.